This is a list of T cell receptor beta chains from one sample in a study of regulatory T cells in long-lasting Graves disease. TCRdb re-derived calls from the multiplex PCR reads in MiXCR, one entry per CDR3 protein. The table lists about 430,000 distinct CDR3 sequences, 20% to 25% of them singletons. The specimen was peripheral blood mononuclear cells (PBMCs), collected when the disease was refractory, from a patient treated with antithyroid drugs. All receptors come from a female donor with Graves disease. The CDR3 runs from the conserved cysteine through the conserved F or W. The order of the fields is V gene, D gene, J gene, clone size, CDR3 protein, CDR3 DNA. A D gene is named only where the DNA matches it firmly. The size entry is marked missing in some rows and otherwise reads once, few, many or a size class.

>TRBV3-1|NA|TRBJ2-4|NA
CASSQDTRTKNIQYF
TGTGCCAGCAGCCAAGATACCCGGACCAAAAACATTCAGTACTTC
>TRBV28|NA|TRBJ2-7|few
CASGESGYEQYF
TGTGCCAGCGGAGAGAGTGGGTACGAGCAGTACTTC
>TRBV5-4|NA|TRBJ2-2|NA
CASSFLHSTGELFF
TGTGCCAGCAGCTTTCTGCACTCAACCGGGGAGCTGTTTTTT
>TRBV30|NA|TRBJ1-2|NA
CAWSVDIGGSYGYTF
TGTGCCTGGAGTGTCGATATAGGGGGGAGCTATGGCTACACCTTC
>TRBV27|TRBD1|TRBJ2-1|few
CASTMTGGVDEQFF
TGTGCCAGCACCATGACAGGGGGGGTTGATGAGCAGTTCTTC
>TRBV28|NA|TRBJ1-1|many
CASSSAGSNTEAFF
TGTGCCAGCAGTTCAGCGGGCAGTAACACTGAAGCTTTCTTT
>TRBV3-1|TRBD1|TRBJ1-1|many
CASSQWDRDSEAFF
TGTGCCAGCAGCCAATGGGACAGGGATTCTGAAGCTTTCTTT
>TRBV6-5|NA|TRBJ1-2|many
CASSYSKAVEGVAIGYTF
TGTGCCAGCAGTTACTCGAAGGCAGTAGAGGGAGTCGCTATTGGCTACACCTTC
>TRBV28|NA|TRBJ1-2|NA
CASSLWHRPQKDGYTF
TGTGCCAGCAGTTTATGGCACAGGCCCCAAAAGGATGGCTACACCTTC
>TRBV19|TRBD2|TRBJ2-7|few
CATGAGGTSAQYF
TGTGCGACCGGGGCGGGAGGTACGAGCGCGCAGTACTTC
>TRBV2|NA|TRBJ1-1|many
CASSEALLQLNTEAFF
TGTGCCAGCAGTGAAGCGCTTCTACAGCTGAACACTGAAGCTTTCTTT
>TRBV20-1|TRBD1|TRBJ1-2|NA
CSARDRDVWYGYTF
TGCAGTGCCAGAGACAGGGATGTATGGTATGGCTACACCTTC
>TRBV7-9|TRBD1|TRBJ2-2|NA
CASSSWTGAGELFF
TGTGCCAGCAGCTCATGGACAGGGGCCGGGGAGCTGTTTTTT
>TRBV28|NA|TRBJ2-2|NA
CASNPGDRYTGELFF
TGTGCCAGCAACCCAGGGGACCGTTACACCGGGGAGCTGTTTTTT
>TRBV18|NA|TRBJ1-4|NA
CASSSNPLKASGEKLFF
TGTGCCAGCTCATCGAACCCTCTTAAGGCCTCTGGTGAAAAACTGTTTTTT
>TRBV20-1|NA|TRBJ1-1|many
CSASRQSEAFF
TGCAGTGCTAGCCGACAATCTGAAGCTTTCTTT
>TRBV5-1|TRBD1|TRBJ1-1|NA
CASSLADRALNTEAFF
TGCGCCAGCAGCTTGGCGGACAGGGCCCTGAACACTGAAGCTTTCTTT
>TRBV6-4|NA|TRBJ2-5|few
CASRTPGETQYF
TGTGCCAGCAGAACCCCGGGAGAGACCCAGTACTTC
>TRBV15|NA|TRBJ2-1|NA
CATSRVWSGYNEQFF
TGTGCCACCAGCAGAGTGTGGAGTGGGTACAATGAGCAGTTCTTC
>TRBV6-1|NA|TRBJ2-7|few
CASGLGQIYEQYF
TGTGCCAGCGGACTCGGACAGATATACGAGCAGTACTTC
>TRBV28|NA|TRBJ1-4|many
CASRYRQENEKLFF
TGTGCCAGCAGATATCGTCAGGAAAATGAAAAACTGTTTTTT
>TRBV28|NA|TRBJ2-7|many
CASSLSGGIDAYEQYF
TGTGCCAGCAGTTTATCAGGGGGGATAGACGCTTACGAGCAGTACTTC
>TRBV5-1|NA|TRBJ1-1|few
CASSLSVSGPNTEAFF
TGCGCCAGCAGCTTGTCGGTTTCGGGTCCCAACACCGAAGCTTTCTTT
>TRBV6-1|NA|TRBJ1-1|many
CASSTRLNTEAFF
TGTGCCAGCAGTACCCGCCTTAATACTGAAGCTTTCTTT
>TRBV6-1|NA|TRBJ1-5|many
CASTTRASNQPQHF
TGTGCCAGCACCACGAGAGCTAGCAATCAGCCCCAGCATTTT
>TRBV9|TRBD1|TRBJ1-5|NA
CASSVAGGDQPQHF
TGTGCCAGCAGCGTAGCAGGGGGAGATCAGCCCCAGCATTTT
>TRBV28|NA|TRBJ2-7|NA
CASSLWRLGVAYEQYF
TGTGCCAGCAGTTTATGGAGGTTGGGGGTCGCCTACGAGCAGTACTTC
>TRBV3-1|NA|TRBJ1-5|few
CASSPRRANQPQHF
TGTGCCAGCAGCCCCCGCAGGGCCAATCAGCCCCAGCATTTT
>TRBV7-2|NA|TRBJ2-7|many
CASSPPFYEQYF
TGTGCCAGCAGCCCCCCCTTCTACGAGCAGTACTTC
>TRBV6-1|TRBD1|TRBJ2-7|NA
CASSAGQGRGEQYF
TGTGCCAGCAGTGCGGGACAGGGAAGAGGCGAGCAGTACTTC
>TRBV18|NA|TRBJ2-5|NA
CASSPDPALLGETQYF
TGTGCCAGCTCACCTGATCCAGCGCTCCTGGGAGAGACCCAGTACTTC
>TRBV5-6|NA|TRBJ2-7|NA
CASSFGTRGLYEQYF
TGTGCCAGCAGCTTTGGGACAAGAGGATTATACGAGCAGTACTTC
>TRBV10-3|NA|TRBJ2-1|NA
CAFSDRLNEQFF
TGTGCCTTCTCAGACAGGTTGAATGAGCAGTTCTTC
>TRBV18|NA|TRBJ2-7|NA
CASSPPDGIYEQYF
TGTGCCAGCTCACCACCCGACGGAATCTACGAGCAGTACTTC
>TRBV29-1|TRBD2|TRBJ2-1|NA
CSVEDRGGSYYNEQFF
TGCAGCGTTGAAGATCGGGGCGGGAGTTATTACAATGAGCAGTTCTTC
>TRBV28|TRBD1|TRBJ2-7|many
CASCRDSPYEQYF
TGTGCCAGCTGCCGGGACAGTCCCTACGAGCAGTACTTC
>TRBV30|NA|TRBJ2-7|NA
CARGGISSYEQYF
TGTGCCCGGGGAGGTATAAGCTCCTACGAGCAGTACTTC
>TRBV6-1|NA|TRBJ1-1|few
CASPGHPNTEAFF
TGTGCCAGCCCGGGACACCCGAACACTGAAGCTTTCTTT
>TRBV3-1|TRBD2|TRBJ2-7|many
CASSQGAGVTYEQYF
TGTGCCAGCAGCCAAGGGGCGGGAGTTACTTACGAGCAGTACTTC
>TRBV28|TRBD1|TRBJ1-2|many
CASSLPRQGAYYGYTF
TGTGCCAGCAGTCTCCCCCGACAGGGGGCGTACTATGGCTACACCTTC
>TRBV29-1|NA|TRBJ1-1|many
CSVGHGGTEAFF
TGCAGCGTTGGCCACGGAGGCACTGAAGCTTTCTTT
>TRBV7-9|NA|TRBJ2-4|few
CASSQGKGFENIQYF
TGTGCCAGCAGTCAGGGAAAAGGTTTTGAAAACATTCAGTACTTC
>TRBV13|NA|TRBJ2-1|few
CASSSYSYNEQFF
TGTGCCAGCAGCTCCTACTCCTACAATGAGCAGTTCTTC
>TRBV30|TRBD1|TRBJ2-7|NA
CAAGTGTYEQYF
TGTGCCGCCGGGACAGGGACCTACGAGCAGTACTTC
>TRBV29-1|NA|TRBJ2-4|many
CSVEEGNIQYF
TGCAGCGTTGAAGAAGGAAACATTCAGTACTTC
>TRBV5-5|TRBD1|TRBJ1-4|few
CASSLDGNRGASEKLFF
TGTGCCAGCAGCTTGGATGGCAACAGGGGGGCGAGTGAAAAACTGTTTTTT
>TRBV2|TRBD2|TRBJ2-2|many
CASRTPGLAGFDGELFF
TGTGCCAGCAGGACACCGGGACTAGCGGGATTTGACGGGGAGCTGTTTTTT
>TRBV6-1|NA|TRBJ1-1|NA
CASMSEDTEAFF
TGTGCCAGCATGTCAGAAGACACTGAAGCTTTCTTT
>TRBV27|NA|TRBJ1-1|few
CASSFLWQGKAFF
TGTGCCAGCAGTTTTCTGTGGCAGGGCAAAGCTTTCTTT
>TRBV5-1|NA|TRBJ2-7|NA
CASSLSGKGPYEQYF
TGCGCCAGCAGCTTGAGTGGGAAGGGCCCCTACGAGCAGTACTTC
>TRBV11-2|NA|TRBJ2-7|many
CASSSFPVHEQYF
TGTGCCAGCAGCTCATTTCCCGTCCACGAGCAGTACTTC
>TRBV28|NA|TRBJ1-5|many
CASSPTKIHSNQPQHF
TGTGCCAGCAGCCCGACCAAGATCCACAGTAATCAGCCCCAGCATTTT
>TRBV5-6|TRBD1|TRBJ2-1|NA
CASSLGQRPGRNEQFF
TGCGCCAGCAGCTTGGGACAGCGGCCGGGCCGCAATGAGCAGTTCTTC
>TRBV5-1|TRBD1|TRBJ2-5|few
CASTLYNRGQETQYF
TGCGCCAGCACCCTCTATAACAGGGGCCAAGAGACCCAGTACTTC
>TRBV6-5|NA|TRBJ2-2|once
CASSYSRQRRGELFF
TGTGCCAGCAGTTACTCCCGACAGAGGAGGGGGGAGCTGTTTTTT
>TRBV27|TRBD1|TRBJ1-5|NA
CASSPGQGKKGASNQPQHF
TGTGCCAGCAGCCCGGGACAGGGGAAAAAGGGTGCTAGCAATCAGCCCCAGCATTTT
>TRBV25-1|NA|TRBJ1-2|many
CASSEWQTPNYGYTF
TGTGCCAGCAGTGAATGGCAGACGCCTAACTATGGCTACACCTTC
>TRBV5-1|TRBD1|TRBJ1-4|few
CASSFQTGGNEKLFF
TGCGCCAGCAGCTTCCAGACAGGGGGGAATGAAAAACTGTTTTTT